This T cell receptor beta chain was obtained from a study of blood T cell repertoires in COVID-19. Background on the study: PBMCs, B-cell-depleted T cells, or T cells were the source of the cDNA or gDNA that made up the material.

Which cohort a participant joined came from the clinical history participants gave. Cohort 3 recovery required two negative PCRs, clearance, or symptom resolution. The junction had 3 bases not matched to a gene; V was cut back by 0 bases and J by 1 base. CDR1 and CDR2 (germline): LGHNA, YSLEER. The CDR3 extends over 15 amino acids. A single count supports this clone. Authors' methods: Amplification of reference gene primers was used by the study to estimate nucleated cell counts. Here immunoSEQ multiplex PCR was the method, and the copy in TCRdb shows in-frame clones only, minus some. From that table come the V and J calls and clone size; the DNA was used to work out D and trimming. The sample contains about 480,000 clones, approximately 88% of which appear only once.

Sequenced material: PBMCs or T cells enriched from blood (not recorded which). The sequence derives from a woman in her thirties or forties who had recovered from COVID-19. The chain has TRBV4-3 and TRBJ2-7; TRBD2 aligns across 7 bases. The CDR3 spells CASSQDREASYEQYF. The CDR3 bases are TGCGCCAGCAGCCAAGATCGGGAGGCGTCCTACGAGCAGTACTTC.